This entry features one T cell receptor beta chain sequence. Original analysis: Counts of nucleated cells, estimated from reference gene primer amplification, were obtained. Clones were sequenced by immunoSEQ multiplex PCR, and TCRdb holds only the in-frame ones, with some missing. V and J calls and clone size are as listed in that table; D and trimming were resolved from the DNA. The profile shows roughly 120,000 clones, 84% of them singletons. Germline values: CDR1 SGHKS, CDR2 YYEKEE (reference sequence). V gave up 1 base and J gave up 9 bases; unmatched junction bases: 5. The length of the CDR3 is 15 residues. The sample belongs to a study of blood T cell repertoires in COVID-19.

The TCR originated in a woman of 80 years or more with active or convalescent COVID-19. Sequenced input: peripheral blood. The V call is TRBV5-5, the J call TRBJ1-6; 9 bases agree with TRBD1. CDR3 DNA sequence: TGTGCCAGCAGCTTGCGGGGGACAGGGCTTTCACCCCTCCACTTT. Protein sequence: CASSLRGTGLSPLHF.